The clone carrying this T cell receptor (beta chain) has at least ten counts. Its target is unknown. A junction end diverges from the germline sequence, so it may reflect a read error. The data derive from a study of blood T cells in healthy people across ages. Whole-study findings and limits: Roughly linear age-related decline in beta diversity appeared, significant by age 40.

This CDR3 contains 12 residues. CDR1 is SGHRS, CDR2 YFSETQ, per germline. Sample-barcoded 5' priming and a J-beta primer mix drove a second PCR of about 6 to 11 cycles. TCRdb independently ran MiXCR on the 5' RACE reads; one entry per CDR3 protein. Here the sample spans 1.2 million to 1.5 million distinct CDR3 sequences, about 40% being singletons. V and J are TRBV5-1 and TRBJ2-1; no clear D gene. The specimen sequenced was blood. The origin of this receptor is a woman between 18 and 29 years old in good health. The CDR3 sequence is CASSLSNNEQFF. In DNA form, the CDR3 reads TGTGCCAGCAGTTTGTCAAACAATGAGCAGTTCTTC.